A selection of T cell receptor beta chains follows, all from one sample in a study of neoadjuvant nivolumab and ipilimumab in lung cancer. Clones were sequenced by immunoSEQ multiplex PCR, and TCRdb holds only the in-frame ones, with some missing. The sample carries 30,000 to 35,000 clones, 90% recorded once. The source material was peripheral blood, sampled after neoadjuvant nivolumab, alone or with ipilimumab, at or shortly before surgery. The receptors come from an adult with non-small cell lung cancer. CDR3s include the opening cysteine and the closing phenylalanine or tryptophan. Fields, in order: clone size, D gene, V gene, J gene, CDR3 DNA, CDR3 protein. D genes are given only for firm matches. A clone size is listed for some rows: how often the clone was seen (once, few, many), or a class if it is expanded.

abundance: NA
d_gene: NA
v_gene: TRBV5-1
j_gene: TRBJ2-5
CDR3nt: TGCGCCAGCAGCTGGAGGGGGGCAGAGACCCAGTACTTC
CDR3aa: CASSWRGAETQYF

abundance: NA
d_gene: NA
v_gene: TRBV5-6
j_gene: TRBJ2-7
CDR3nt: TGTGCCAGCTCGCGCTACAGGGACTCCTACGAGCAGTACTTC
CDR3aa: CASSRYRDSYEQYF

abundance: NA
d_gene: NA
v_gene: TRBV2
j_gene: TRBJ1-5
CDR3nt: TGTGCCAGCAGGGCGGGGGTCGGTATCGATCAGCCCCAGCATTTT
CDR3aa: CASRAGVGIDQPQHF

abundance: NA
d_gene: TRBD2
v_gene: TRBV29-1
j_gene: TRBJ2-1
CDR3nt: TGCAGCGCCACCCGAAGGACTAGCGGGGCAACCTCCTACAATGAGCAGTTCTTC
CDR3aa: CSATRRTSGATSYNEQFF

abundance: once
d_gene: NA
v_gene: TRBV2
j_gene: TRBJ1-6
CDR3nt: TGTGCCAGCAGGCCCGGAAGCGGTTCACCCCTCCACTTT
CDR3aa: CASRPGSGSPLHF

abundance: NA
d_gene: TRBD2
v_gene: TRBV15
j_gene: TRBJ2-1
CDR3nt: TGTGCCACCAGCAGGGGCCTAGCGGGGGTCGGGCAGTTCTTC
CDR3aa: CATSRGLAGVGQFF

abundance: few
d_gene: NA
v_gene: TRBV7-2
j_gene: TRBJ2-1
CDR3nt: TGTGCCAGCAGCTTGTCGGGAGTTCTGAGGAATGAGCAGTTCTTC
CDR3aa: CASSLSGVLRNEQFF

abundance: NA
d_gene: NA
v_gene: TRBV5-1
j_gene: TRBJ2-3
CDR3nt: TGCGCCAGCAGCTTGGTCACTAGTTTGTTCTCTAGCACAGATACGCAGTATTTT
CDR3aa: CASSLVTSLFSSTDTQYF

abundance: once
d_gene: TRBD1
v_gene: TRBV18
j_gene: TRBJ2-3
CDR3nt: TGTGCCAGCTCACCTGGGACAGGGGATAGGGATACGCAGTATTTT
CDR3aa: CASSPGTGDRDTQYF

abundance: once
d_gene: NA
v_gene: TRBV9
j_gene: TRBJ2-7
CDR3nt: TGTGCCAGCAGCGACTTGGGGGACGAGCAGTACTTC
CDR3aa: CASSDLGDEQYF

abundance: NA
d_gene: NA
v_gene: TRBV7-6
j_gene: TRBJ2-7
CDR3nt: TGTGCCAGCAGCTTACACGTAAGCGGCTCCTACGAGCAGTACTTC
CDR3aa: CASSLHVSGSYEQYF

abundance: few
d_gene: TRBD2
v_gene: TRBV7-2
j_gene: TRBJ2-1
CDR3nt: TGTGCCAGCAGCTTAGGACTAGCGGGGAATAATGAGCAGTTCTTC
CDR3aa: CASSLGLAGNNEQFF

abundance: NA
d_gene: NA
v_gene: TRBV5-1
j_gene: TRBJ1-2
CDR3nt: TGCGCCAGCAGCTCCCCGGACAGCTTTACTAACTATGGCTACACCTTC
CDR3aa: CASSSPDSFTNYGYTF

abundance: NA
d_gene: TRBD1
v_gene: TRBV7-2
j_gene: TRBJ2-7
CDR3nt: TGTGCCAGCAGCAGGGGACAGGGGCTTCCCTACGAGCAGTACTTC
CDR3aa: CASSRGQGLPYEQYF

abundance: NA
d_gene: TRBD1
v_gene: TRBV11-1
j_gene: TRBJ1-3
CDR3nt: TGTGCCCGCACAACAAGGGGGCGCGAAGCTGGAAACACCATATATTTT
CDR3aa: CARTTRGREAGNTIYF

abundance: NA
d_gene: NA
v_gene: TRBV5-1
j_gene: TRBJ1-2
CDR3nt: TGCGCCAGCAGCTTTGGCATGGGGGCGAGTGGCTACACCTTC
CDR3aa: CASSFGMGASGYTF

abundance: NA
d_gene: TRBD1
v_gene: TRBV5-1
j_gene: TRBJ1-4
CDR3nt: TGCGCCAGCAGCTTGGTTGGACAGGGCCACAATGAAAAACTGTTTTTT
CDR3aa: CASSLVGQGHNEKLFF

abundance: NA
d_gene: NA
v_gene: TRBV6-5
j_gene: TRBJ2-2
CDR3nt: TGTGCCAGCAGTTACCCGAATTTTCCAAACACCGGGGAGCTGTTTTTT
CDR3aa: CASSYPNFPNTGELFF

abundance: NA
d_gene: NA
v_gene: TRBV5-6
j_gene: TRBJ2-7
CDR3nt: TGTGCCAGCAGACTCAGGGGGGATCACTCCTACGAGCAGTACTTC
CDR3aa: CASRLRGDHSYEQYF

abundance: NA
d_gene: NA
v_gene: TRBV18
j_gene: TRBJ2-5
CDR3nt: TGTGCCAGCTCACCAATCGGACGGCCCCAAGAGACCCAGTACTTC
CDR3aa: CASSPIGRPQETQYF

abundance: once
d_gene: NA
v_gene: TRBV4-3
j_gene: TRBJ2-2
CDR3nt: TGCGCCAGCGGCATCTGGGAGGACGGGGAGCTGTTTTTT
CDR3aa: CASGIWEDGELFF

abundance: NA
d_gene: NA
v_gene: TRBV2
j_gene: TRBJ1-1
CDR3nt: TGTGCCAGCAGTAACCTCGGGGGGAACACTGAAGCTTTCTTT
CDR3aa: CASSNLGGNTEAFF

abundance: NA
d_gene: NA
v_gene: TRBV14
j_gene: TRBJ2-1
CDR3nt: TGTGCCAGCAGCCAAGATGGGGGGGCCTCCTACAATGAGCAGTTCTTC
CDR3aa: CASSQDGGASYNEQFF

abundance: NA
d_gene: TRBD1
v_gene: TRBV11-1
j_gene: TRBJ1-1
CDR3nt: TGTGCCAGCAGCCGAGAGGGACAGATGAACACTGAAGCTTTCTTT
CDR3aa: CASSREGQMNTEAFF

abundance: NA
d_gene: TRBD2
v_gene: TRBV18
j_gene: TRBJ2-3
CDR3nt: TGTGCCAGCTCACCAACTAGCGGGGAGGTCGGGGATACGCAGTATTTT
CDR3aa: CASSPTSGEVGDTQYF

abundance: NA
d_gene: NA
v_gene: TRBV2
j_gene: TRBJ1-6
CDR3nt: TGTGCCAGCAGTGCAAATAGAAATTCACCCCTCCACTTT
CDR3aa: CASSANRNSPLHF

abundance: NA
d_gene: TRBD2
v_gene: TRBV25-1
j_gene: TRBJ2-3
CDR3nt: TGTGCCAGCAGTGAATCCGCTAGCGGGAGGAGGAGCACAGATACGCAGTATTTT
CDR3aa: CASSESASGRRSTDTQYF

abundance: NA
d_gene: NA
v_gene: TRBV7-7
j_gene: TRBJ2-2
CDR3nt: TGTGCCAGCAGCCAGACAGCTAACACCGGGGAGCTGTTTTTT
CDR3aa: CASSQTANTGELFF

abundance: NA
d_gene: TRBD1
v_gene: TRBV27
j_gene: TRBJ1-2
CDR3nt: TGTGCCAGCAGCGCCGGGACAGGGTTTTATGGCTACACCTTC
CDR3aa: CASSAGTGFYGYTF

abundance: NA
d_gene: NA
v_gene: TRBV18
j_gene: TRBJ2-7
CDR3nt: TGTGCCAGCTCGCTGGGGACTGCGTCAGGAGGGGAGCAGTACTTC
CDR3aa: CASSLGTASGGEQYF

abundance: NA
d_gene: NA
v_gene: TRBV27
j_gene: TRBJ1-5
CDR3nt: TGTGCCAGCAGCCAAACCGGTGGCGGGCCCCAGCATTTT
CDR3aa: CASSQTGGGPQHF

abundance: NA
d_gene: NA
v_gene: TRBV19
j_gene: TRBJ1-1
CDR3nt: TGTGCCAGTAGTATTGGTTGGAAAAACACTGAAGCTTTCTTT
CDR3aa: CASSIGWKNTEAFF

abundance: NA
d_gene: TRBD2
v_gene: TRBV5-1
j_gene: TRBJ2-3
CDR3nt: TGCGCCAGCAGCTTGGACGGGGGGGAGGGTACGCAGTATTTT
CDR3aa: CASSLDGGEGTQYF

abundance: NA
d_gene: NA
v_gene: TRBV19
j_gene: TRBJ1-1
CDR3nt: TGTGCCAGTATGCCCCCTCAGGGCCACTTCGCTGAAGCTTTCTTT
CDR3aa: CASMPPQGHFAEAFF

abundance: NA
d_gene: NA
v_gene: TRBV10-2
j_gene: TRBJ2-1
CDR3nt: TGCGCCAGCAGTGAGTCGTTGGGCCTGCGGTTCTTC
CDR3aa: CASSESLGLRFF

abundance: NA
d_gene: NA
v_gene: TRBV11-2
j_gene: TRBJ2-5
CDR3nt: TGTGCCAGCAGCTTAGGGCGGACTTCGGAGGGAGAGACCCAGTACTTC
CDR3aa: CASSLGRTSEGETQYF

abundance: NA
d_gene: NA
v_gene: TRBV5-1
j_gene: TRBJ2-4
CDR3nt: TGCGCCAGCAGCCCTGGAGGTCCTTCCAAAAACATTCAGTACTTC
CDR3aa: CASSPGGPSKNIQYF

abundance: NA
d_gene: NA
v_gene: TRBV21-1
j_gene: TRBJ2-5
CDR3nt: TGTGCCAGCAGCAAAGGAGGGGACAGATCTACAGACCAAGAGACCCAGTACTTC
CDR3aa: CASSKGGDRSTDQETQYF

abundance: once
d_gene: NA
v_gene: TRBV5-1
j_gene: TRBJ2-2
CDR3nt: TGCGCCAGCAGCTTGGATACAGGGATAACCGGGGAGCTGTTTTTT
CDR3aa: CASSLDTGITGELFF

abundance: NA
d_gene: NA
v_gene: TRBV1
j_gene: TRBJ2-3
CDR3nt: TGCACCAGCAGCCAAGTAGAACTAGCGCGGAGCACAGATACGCAGTATTTT
CDR3aa: CTSSQVELARSTDTQYF

abundance: NA
d_gene: NA
v_gene: TRBV6-5
j_gene: TRBJ1-5
CDR3nt: TGTGCCAGCAGTTACTCACAAGATAGCAATCAGCCCCAGCATTTT
CDR3aa: CASSYSQDSNQPQHF

abundance: NA
d_gene: TRBD2
v_gene: TRBV4-1
j_gene: TRBJ2-3
CDR3nt: TGCGCCAGCAGCCAAGAAACCAGCGGGGCCTCTAGCACAGATACGCAGTATTTT
CDR3aa: CASSQETSGASSTDTQYF

abundance: NA
d_gene: TRBD1
v_gene: TRBV4-3
j_gene: TRBJ2-7
CDR3nt: TGCGCCAGCAGCCAAGAACAGGGGATTTCCTACGAGCAGTACTTC
CDR3aa: CASSQEQGISYEQYF

abundance: NA
d_gene: NA
v_gene: TRBV11-3
j_gene: TRBJ1-1
CDR3nt: TGTGCCAGCAGCGCCCACAGGGAGAACACTGAAGCTTTCTTT
CDR3aa: CASSAHRENTEAFF

abundance: NA
d_gene: NA
v_gene: TRBV5-6
j_gene: TRBJ1-6
CDR3nt: TGTGCCAGCAGTTTGGGGGGGGGAGGTTTGGATTCACCCCTCCACTTT
CDR3aa: CASSLGGGGLDSPLHF

abundance: NA
d_gene: NA
v_gene: TRBV25-1
j_gene: TRBJ2-3
CDR3nt: TGTGCCAGCAGTGAATCCCTAGGGACAGATACGCAGTATTTT
CDR3aa: CASSESLGTDTQYF

abundance: NA
d_gene: NA
v_gene: TRBV25-1
j_gene: TRBJ2-2
CDR3nt: TGTGCCAGCAGTGAACCGAACACCGGGGAGCTGTTTTTT
CDR3aa: CASSEPNTGELFF

abundance: NA
d_gene: TRBD1
v_gene: TRBV2
j_gene: TRBJ2-2
CDR3nt: TGTGCCAGCAGGATGTCAATCCGGGACAGGGGTTCCGGGGAGCTGTTTTTT
CDR3aa: CASRMSIRDRGSGELFF

abundance: NA
d_gene: NA
v_gene: TRBV6-1
j_gene: TRBJ1-2
CDR3nt: TGTGCCAGCAGTGTGATACACTATGGCTACACCTTC
CDR3aa: CASSVIHYGYTF

abundance: NA
d_gene: NA
v_gene: TRBV5-4
j_gene: TRBJ2-7
CDR3nt: TGTGCCAGCAGCATTCGGACGGTTGGCGAGCAGTACTTC
CDR3aa: CASSIRTVGEQYF

abundance: NA
d_gene: NA
v_gene: TRBV29-1
j_gene: TRBJ1-2
CDR3nt: TGCAGCGTTGACAGGGTAGGGAACTATGGCTACACCTTC
CDR3aa: CSVDRVGNYGYTF

abundance: NA
d_gene: NA
v_gene: TRBV5-1
j_gene: TRBJ1-4
CDR3nt: TGCGCCAGCAGCTTACGGGCCATTAATGAAAAACTGTTTTTT
CDR3aa: CASSLRAINEKLFF

abundance: NA
d_gene: TRBD1
v_gene: TRBV6-1
j_gene: TRBJ1-1
CDR3nt: TGTGCCAGCAGTGCGGGACAGGCTAGTCTTGAAGCTTTCTTT
CDR3aa: CASSAGQASLEAFF

abundance: NA
d_gene: NA
v_gene: TRBV29-1
j_gene: TRBJ1-1
CDR3nt: TGCAGCGCACAGGGACCGTGGGACACTGAAGCTTTCTTT
CDR3aa: CSAQGPWDTEAFF

abundance: NA
d_gene: NA
v_gene: TRBV2
j_gene: TRBJ2-7
CDR3nt: TGTGCCAGCAGTCTTTCCTCCGAGCAGTACTTC
CDR3aa: CASSLSSEQYF

abundance: NA
d_gene: TRBD1
v_gene: TRBV10-2
j_gene: TRBJ1-1
CDR3nt: TGCGCCAGCACGGGACAGGAATGGACTGAAGCTTTCTTT
CDR3aa: CASTGQEWTEAFF

abundance: NA
d_gene: TRBD2
v_gene: TRBV7-9
j_gene: TRBJ2-3
CDR3nt: TGTGCCAGCAGCTCCGCCCGGACTAGCGGGGGCACAGATACGCAGTATTTT
CDR3aa: CASSSARTSGGTDTQYF

abundance: few
d_gene: NA
v_gene: TRBV9
j_gene: TRBJ1-4
CDR3nt: TGTGCCAGCAGCGTAGCGGGAACTAATGAAAAACTGTTTTTT
CDR3aa: CASSVAGTNEKLFF

abundance: NA
d_gene: NA
v_gene: TRBV10-3
j_gene: TRBJ2-3
CDR3nt: TGTGCCATCAGCGGTAGCACAGATACGCAGTATTTT
CDR3aa: CAISGSTDTQYF